One and the same sample provided the 32 T cell receptor beta chains below, sequenced in a study of blood T cell repertoires in COVID-19. Produced via immunoSEQ multiplex PCR; TCRdb's table is partial and in-frame only. In the table there are a few hundred thousand clones, roughly 85% of which are singletons. Sequenced sample: peripheral blood. These receptors were obtained from a woman under 30 with acute or convalescent COVID-19.

The chain uses TRBV28 and TRBJ1-2; 10 nucleotides line up with TRBD1. Germline values: CDR1 MDHEN, CDR2 SYDVKM. J lost 3 bases, V lost 6 bases, and 10 bases had no gene match. CDR3 length equals 16 residues. The DNA of the CDR3 is TGTGCCAGCAGCATGACAGGGGGCGCGGGCTACTATGGCTACACCTTC. Protein: CASSMTGGAGYYGYTF.

V and J are TRBV11-2 and TRBJ1-6; 7 positions match TRBD1. The junction had 3 bases not matched to a gene; V was cut back by 5 bases and J by 8 bases. The CDR3 loop spans 13 amino acids. Looked up from germline, CDR1 is SGHAT and CDR2 is FQNNGV. CDR3 sequence reads: CASSDRAYSPLHF. The CDR3 nucleotides read TGTGCCAGCAGCGACAGGGCCTATTCACCCCTCCACTTT. Looking up the rest from reference TRBV11-2 and TRBJ1-6 gives the full variable domain: EAGVAQSPRYKIIEKRQSVAFWCNPISGHATLYWYQQILGQGPKLLIQFQNNGVVDDSQLPKDRFSAERLKGVDSTLKIQPAKLEDSAVYLCASSDRAYSPLHFGNGTRLTVT.

The rearrangement links TRBV7-6 to TRBJ2-2, with D maybe TRBD2 (6 bases). Germline values: CDR1 SGHVS, CDR2 FNYEAQ. The CDR3 is made up of 14 amino acids. V was pared by 9 bases and J by 7 bases, with 18 bases between. CDR3 coding DNA: TGTGCCAGTTCAGGAGGGCCTGGGAACGGGGAGCTGTTTTTT. It codes for CASSGGPGNGELFF.

The chain couples TRBV5-6 to TRBJ2-5; no clear D. The CDR3 spans 14 residues. Germline V CDR1 and CDR2: SGHDT, YYEEEE. V shed 0 bases and J shed 2 bases, with 8 bases lying between them. DNA for the CDR3: TGTGCCAGCAGCTTGGTGTACGCGCAAGAGACCCAGTACTTC. Its protein product is CASSLVYAQETQYF.

This clone was seen only once. This rearrangement joins TRBV6-5 to TRBJ2-5; D gene uncertain. This CDR3 spans 11 amino acids. The germline CDR1 and CDR2 sequences are MNHEY and SVGAGI. Trimming shortened V by 6 bases and J by 4 bases, and 6 bases separated the two germline ends. The CDR3 here is CASRSGETQYF. The CDR3 bases are TGTGCCAGCAGGTCGGGAGAGACCCAGTACTTC.

The chain carries TRBV4-1 and TRBJ2-7, with 9 nucleotides matching TRBD1. The trim removed 4 bases at V and 5 bases at J, leaving 18 bases unmatched. This CDR3 is built from 18 residues. Germline-derived CDR1 and CDR2 are MGHRA and YSYEKL. The DNA of the CDR3 is TGCGCCAGCAGCCGAAAAGGGGGATCCGGGACAGGGTACGACGAGCAGTACTTC. Protein: CASSRKGGSGTGYDEQYF.

This chain connects TRBV5-1 to TRBJ2-5; 8 nucleotides align to TRBD1. Germline trimming cut 1 base from V and 5 bases from J; bases unmatched to any gene: 7. Per germline, CDR1 SGHRS and CDR2 YFSETQ. This CDR3 contains 15 residues. The CDR3 coding sequence is TGCGCCAGCAGCTTGTGGCAGGGGGCTTATGAGACCCAGTACTTC. Protein sequence: CASSLWQGAYETQYF.

This chain joins TRBV19 and TRBJ1-2; the match to TRBD1 covers 7 bases. The J segment lost 2 bases and the V segment lost 2 bases, leaving 5 bases of the junction unmatched. CDR3 length equals 15 residues. Germline V gives CDR1 LNHDA, CDR2 SQIVND (reference sequence). The CDR3 region has the DNA TGTGCCAGTAGTATAACCGACAGGGTGAACTATGGCTACACCTTC. It translates to CASSITDRVNYGYTF.

This clone has only a few counts. This chain links TRBV12-3 or TRBV12-4 with TRBJ1-2; 9 positions agree with TRBD1. V lost 6 bases and J lost 1; bases outside the gene matches: 0. CDR3 length: 13 residues. The DNA of the CDR3 is TGTGCCAGCAGGGGACAGGGTAACTATGGCTACACCTTC. This translates into CASRGQGNYGYTF.

The rearrangement uses TRBV3-1 (or the pseudogene TRBV3-2) and TRBJ2-5, with D maybe TRBD2 (5 bases). The length of the CDR3 is 13 residues. Looked up from germline, CDR1 is LGHDT and CDR2 is YNNKEL (reference sequence). Trimming removed 4 bases from V and 7 bases from J, with 13 bases in between. In DNA form, the CDR3 reads TGTGCCAGCAGCCCCCCATACGGAGGGACCCAGTACTTC. It encodes CASSPPYGGTQYF.

This chain connects TRBV18 to TRBJ1-6; D remains unclear. V was clipped by 3 bases and J by 5 bases, with 11 bases between them. The CDR3 covers 15 residues. Germline V lookup: CDR1 KGHSH, CDR2 LQKENI. CDR3 DNA sequence: TGTGCCAGCTCACCGGGCCAGTCGGATAATTCACCCCTCCACTTT. It yields the protein CASSPGQSDNSPLHF.

The gene calls are TRBV7-9 and TRBJ2-7; TRBD1 agrees at 7 bases. The CDR3 consists of 14 residues. V lost 4 bases, J lost 7 bases, and 10 bases stayed unmatched. Germline V gene data show CDR1 as SEHNR and CDR2 as FQNEAQ (reference sequence). The CDR3, as DNA: TGTGCCAGCAGCTGGGACAGATTGCCGTCTGAGCAGTACTTC. It is translated as CASSWDRLPSEQYF.

This clone turned up a few times. The gene calls are TRBV11-2 and TRBJ2-2, with D tentatively TRBD2 (5 bases). The germline V and J ends were trimmed by 5 bases and 4 bases, with 14 bases remaining between them. Germline CDR1 is SGHAT and CDR2 is FQNNGV. The CDR3 contains 15 residues. The CDR3 here is CASSLSRTATGELFF. CDR3 nucleotide sequence: TGTGCCAGCAGCCTTTCCAGGACTGCCACCGGGGAGCTGTTTTTT.

The chain couples TRBV18 to TRBJ1-1, with 11 nucleotides matching TRBD1. The CDR3 sequence is 14 residues long. Germline assignment: CDR1 KGHSH and CDR2 LQKENI. Unmatched junction bases numbered 5, after V lost 6 bases and J lost 5 bases. CDR3 in DNA: TGTGCCAGCTCTGGGACAGGGGGAAGGACTGAAGCTTTCTTT. Its translation: CASSGTGGRTEAFF.

The J gene is TRBJ2-3, the V gene TRBV20-1; D might be TRBD2 (7 bases). The germline CDR1 and CDR2 sequences are DFQATT and SNEGSKA (reference sequence). The CDR3 covers 14 residues. V shed 3 bases and J shed 2 bases, with 12 bases lying between them. Written as DNA, the CDR3 is TGCAGTGCTAGTCGGGGGGCCCTCACAGATACGCAGTATTTT. The encoded protein is CSASRGALTDTQYF.

The chain joins TRBV28 to TRBJ2-7, with 12 bases aligning to TRBD2. The length of the CDR3 is 15 residues. The V and J ends lost 4 bases and 1 base, in that order; junction bases with no gene match: 2. The germline gives CDR1 MDHEN, CDR2 SYDVKM. This CDR3 is CASSSLAGGSYEQYF. The CDR3 DNA reads TGTGCCAGCAGTTCCCTAGCGGGAGGGTCCTACGAGCAGTACTTC.

V is TRBV28 and J is TRBJ1-5; 8 bases match TRBD1. V shed 2 bases and J 1 base; nucleotides not matched to a gene: 1. The germline V gene encodes CDR1 MDHEN and CDR2 SYDVKM. This CDR3 has 15 residues. CDR3 nucleotides: TGTGCCAGCAGTTTACAGGGGGCGAGCAATCAGCCCCAGCATTTT. This sequence encodes CASSLQGASNQPQHF.

The rearrangement uses TRBV30 and TRBJ1-4; 7 bases are shared with TRBD1. The J segment lost 11 bases and the V segment lost 4 bases, leaving 7 bases of the junction unmatched. Germline loops: CDR1 GTSNPN, CDR2 SVGIG (reference sequence). The CDR3 consists of 12 residues. CDR3 nucleotides: TGTGCCTGGACAGCACAGGGGCGGAAACTGTTTTTT. This sequence encodes CAWTAQGRKLFF.

This clone showed up just once. This chain connects TRBV6-1 to TRBJ2-7; D is possibly TRBD1 (6 bases). Trimming shortened V by 0 bases and J by 5 bases, and 14 bases separated the two germline ends. Germline V gives CDR1 MNHNS, CDR2 SASEGT. The CDR3 runs to 15 residues. The CDR3 coding sequence is TGTGCCAGCAGTGAAGCGGGGGACAACAGGGACGAGCAGTACTTC. Its translation is CASSEAGDNRDEQYF.

The V gene is TRBV6-5, the J gene TRBJ2-1; tentative D call: TRBD2 (5 bases). Germline V gene data show CDR1 as MNHEY and CDR2 as SVGAGI. Between the trimmed V and J ends, which lost 6 bases and 9 bases, there was a span of 15 bases. The CDR3 runs to 13 residues. The CDR3 is CASRGLGSAEQFF. In nucleotides, the CDR3 is TGTGCCAGCAGGGGATTGGGTAGCGCTGAGCAGTTCTTC.

The CDR3 reads CARSALLAAPYEQYF. Written as DNA, the CDR3 is TGTGCCAGAAGCGCGTTACTAGCGGCACCATATGAGCAGTACTTC. The chain links TRBV5-3 to TRBJ2-7; 8 positions agree with TRBD2. TRBV5-3 is assigned to the ORF class and has an uncertain function. This CDR3 contains 15 residues. With V trimmed by 4 bases and J by 7 bases, 13 bases remained unmatched.

This rearrangement joins TRBV30 to TRBJ1-3; D is unclear. CDR1 and CDR2 from the germline V gene are GTSNPN and SVGIG (reference sequence). Deletions cut 0 bases from V and 0 bases from J, with 9 bases between. This CDR3 contains 15 residues. Here the CDR3 reads CAWSVSGRSGNTIYF. The CDR3 nucleotides are TGTGCCTGGAGTGTCAGCGGGCGCTCTGGAAACACCATATATTTT. The full variable domain, with the rest looked up from reference TRBV30 and TRBJ1-3, is SQTIHQWPATLVQPVGSPLSLECTVEGTSNPNLYWYRQAAGRGLQLLFYSVGIGQISSEVPQNLSASRPQDRQFILSSKKLLLSDSGFYLCAWSVSGRSGNTIYFGEGSWLTVV.

This clone was recorded only once. The chain recombines TRBV11-2 with TRBJ2-7, with 9 bases lining up with TRBD1. Germline V lookup: CDR1 SGHAT, CDR2 FQNNGV. The CDR3 is 14 amino acids. V trimming: 3 bases; J trimming: 9 bases; junction bases outside the gene matches: 9. CDR3 DNA sequence: TGTGCCAGCAGCTTCGGACAGGGGAACTTTAGGCAGTACTTC. Amino acids: CASSFGQGNFRQYF.

This chain connects TRBV28 to TRBJ1-1; D is ambiguous. This CDR3 has 13 residues. The V gene's germline CDR1 is MDHEN and CDR2 SYDVKM. The V end lost 6 bases, the J end lost 0 bases, and 8 bases lay between the germline ends. The CDR3 coding sequence is TGTGCCAGCAGGCGTCACTTGAACACTGAAGCTTTCTTT. It translates to CASRRHLNTEAFF.

The chain couples TRBV19 to TRBJ2-2, with 8 positions matching TRBD1. There are 14 residues in the CDR3. CDR1 is LNHDA and CDR2 is SQIVND in the germline V gene (reference sequence). V lost 5 bases and J lost 5; bases outside the gene matches: 4. The CDR3 protein is CASSPRGLTGELFF. CDR3 bases: TGTGCCAGTAGTCCCAGGGGGCTTACCGGGGAGCTGTTTTTT.

The chain has TRBV2 and TRBJ1-1, with 9 positions matching TRBD1. V was clipped by 4 bases and J by 3 bases; unmatched bases: 6. The CDR3 is 15 amino acids. Germline-derived CDR1 and CDR2 are SNHLY and FYNNEI. CDR3 region: CASSVHRGRDTEAFF. CDR3 sequence (DNA): TGTGCCAGCAGTGTACACAGGGGGCGCGACACTGAAGCTTTCTTT.

V and J are TRBV19 and TRBJ1-5, with a tentative D call TRBD1 (6 bases). The CDR3 length is 15 residues. Germline V gives CDR1 LNHDA, CDR2 SQIVND (reference sequence). The ends were cut back, 7 bases at V and 3 bases at J, with 16 bases in the middle. CDR3 sequence reads: CASIFSTGTNQPQHF. CDR3 bases: TGTGCCAGTATATTTTCCACAGGGACCAATCAGCCCCAGCATTTT.

The CDR3 reads CALVREEGTQYF. The CDR3 DNA sequence: TGTGCCCTAGTACGGGAGGAGGGTACGCAGTATTTT. This chain joins TRBV2 and TRBJ2-3, with 7 bases matching TRBD2. V dropped 11 bases and J dropped 8; count of bases not matched to a gene: 10. Germline assignment: CDR1 SNHLY and CDR2 FYNNEI. CDR3 length: 12 residues.

The chain has TRBV19 and TRBJ1-2, with D tentatively TRBD1 (6 bases). The V end was cut by 10 bases, the J end by 4 bases, with 13 bases between. Germline CDR1 LNHDA, CDR2 SQIVND (reference sequence). The CDR3 totals 12 residues. The CDR3 coding sequence is TGTGCCACCGAGGACAGATCCTATGGCTACACCTTC. Its translation is CATEDRSYGYTF.

The chain combines TRBV19 with TRBJ2-3; TRBD1 agrees at 7 bases. The ends lost 1 base at V and 2 bases at J; junction bases unmatched: 3. Germline CDR1 reads LNHDA; CDR2 reads SQIVND (reference sequence). The length of the CDR3 is 15 residues. CDR3: CASSIGTGDTDTQYF. CDR3 nucleotide sequence: TGTGCCAGTAGTATAGGGACAGGAGACACAGATACGCAGTATTTT.

This chain joins TRBV28 and TRBJ2-6, with a weak D call TRBD2 (6 bases). This CDR3 comprises 17 residues. V was shortened by 0 bases and J by 1 base, with 10 bases between the two germline ends. CDR1 is MDHEN and CDR2 is SYDVKM in the germline V gene. CDR3 region: CASSLWAAGSGANVLTF. In DNA, the CDR3 is TGTGCCAGCAGTTTATGGGCCGCGGGGTCTGGGGCCAACGTCCTGACTTTC.

The chain employs TRBV9 and TRBJ2-2; 8 nucleotides align to TRBD2. This CDR3 has 18 amino acids. With 4 bases clipped from V and 7 bases from J, the junction kept 18 bases outside the gene matches. Germline CDR1 reads SGDLS; CDR2 reads YYNGEE. Written as DNA, the CDR3 is TGTGCCAGCAGCCCCGAGGATGTGAGCGGGAGAGCGGGCGGGGAGCTGTTTTTT. It codes for CASSPEDVSGRAGGELFF.